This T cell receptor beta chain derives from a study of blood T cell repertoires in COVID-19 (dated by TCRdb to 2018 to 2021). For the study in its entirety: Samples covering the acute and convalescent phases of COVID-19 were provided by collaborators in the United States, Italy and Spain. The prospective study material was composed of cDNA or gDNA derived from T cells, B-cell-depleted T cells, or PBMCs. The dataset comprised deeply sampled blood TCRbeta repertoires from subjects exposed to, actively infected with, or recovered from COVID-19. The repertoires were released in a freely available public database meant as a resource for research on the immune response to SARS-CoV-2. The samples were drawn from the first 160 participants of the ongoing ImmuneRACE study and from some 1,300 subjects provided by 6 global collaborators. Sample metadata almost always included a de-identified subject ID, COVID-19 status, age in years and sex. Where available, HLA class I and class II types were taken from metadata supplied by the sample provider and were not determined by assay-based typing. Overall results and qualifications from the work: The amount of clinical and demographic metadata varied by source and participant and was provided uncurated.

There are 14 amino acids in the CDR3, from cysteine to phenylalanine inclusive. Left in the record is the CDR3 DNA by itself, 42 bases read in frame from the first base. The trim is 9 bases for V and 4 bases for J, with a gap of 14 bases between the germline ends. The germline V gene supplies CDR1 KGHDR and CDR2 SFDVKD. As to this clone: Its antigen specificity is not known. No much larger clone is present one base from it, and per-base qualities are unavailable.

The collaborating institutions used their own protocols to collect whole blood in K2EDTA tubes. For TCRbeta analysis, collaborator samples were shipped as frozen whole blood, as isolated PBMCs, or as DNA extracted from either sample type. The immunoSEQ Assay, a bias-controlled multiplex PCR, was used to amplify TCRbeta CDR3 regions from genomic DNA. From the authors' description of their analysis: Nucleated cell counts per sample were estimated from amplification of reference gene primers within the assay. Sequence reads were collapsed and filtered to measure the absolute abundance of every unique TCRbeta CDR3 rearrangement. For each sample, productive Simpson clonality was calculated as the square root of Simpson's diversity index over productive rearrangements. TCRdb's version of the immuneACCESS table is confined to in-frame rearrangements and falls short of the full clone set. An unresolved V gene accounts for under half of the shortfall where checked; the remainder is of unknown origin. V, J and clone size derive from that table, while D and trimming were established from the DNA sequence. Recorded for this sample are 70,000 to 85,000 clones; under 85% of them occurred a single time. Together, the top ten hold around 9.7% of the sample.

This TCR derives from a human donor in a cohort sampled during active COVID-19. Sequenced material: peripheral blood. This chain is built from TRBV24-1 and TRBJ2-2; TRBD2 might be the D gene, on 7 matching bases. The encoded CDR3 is CATRGGAGTGELFF. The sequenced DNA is TGTGCCACCCGAGGGGGGGCGGGCACCGGGGAGCTGTTTTTT.